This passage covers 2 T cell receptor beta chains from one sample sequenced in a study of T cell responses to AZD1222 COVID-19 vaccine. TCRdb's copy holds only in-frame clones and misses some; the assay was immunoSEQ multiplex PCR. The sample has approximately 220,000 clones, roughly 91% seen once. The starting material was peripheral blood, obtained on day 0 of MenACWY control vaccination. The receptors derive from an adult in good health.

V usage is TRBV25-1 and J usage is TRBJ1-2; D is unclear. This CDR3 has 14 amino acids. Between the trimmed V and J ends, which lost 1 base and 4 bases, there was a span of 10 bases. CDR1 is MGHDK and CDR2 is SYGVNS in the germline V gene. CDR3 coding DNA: TGTGCCAGCAGTGAATCCGCGGCACTCTATGGCTACACCTTC. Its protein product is CASSESAALYGYTF.

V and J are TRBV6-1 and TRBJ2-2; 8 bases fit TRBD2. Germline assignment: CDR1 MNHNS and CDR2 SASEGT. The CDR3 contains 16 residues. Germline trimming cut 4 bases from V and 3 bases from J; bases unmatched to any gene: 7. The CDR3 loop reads CASSVGTRRDTGELFF. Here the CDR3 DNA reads TGTGCCAGCAGTGTGGGGACTAGGAGAGACACCGGGGAGCTGTTTTTT.